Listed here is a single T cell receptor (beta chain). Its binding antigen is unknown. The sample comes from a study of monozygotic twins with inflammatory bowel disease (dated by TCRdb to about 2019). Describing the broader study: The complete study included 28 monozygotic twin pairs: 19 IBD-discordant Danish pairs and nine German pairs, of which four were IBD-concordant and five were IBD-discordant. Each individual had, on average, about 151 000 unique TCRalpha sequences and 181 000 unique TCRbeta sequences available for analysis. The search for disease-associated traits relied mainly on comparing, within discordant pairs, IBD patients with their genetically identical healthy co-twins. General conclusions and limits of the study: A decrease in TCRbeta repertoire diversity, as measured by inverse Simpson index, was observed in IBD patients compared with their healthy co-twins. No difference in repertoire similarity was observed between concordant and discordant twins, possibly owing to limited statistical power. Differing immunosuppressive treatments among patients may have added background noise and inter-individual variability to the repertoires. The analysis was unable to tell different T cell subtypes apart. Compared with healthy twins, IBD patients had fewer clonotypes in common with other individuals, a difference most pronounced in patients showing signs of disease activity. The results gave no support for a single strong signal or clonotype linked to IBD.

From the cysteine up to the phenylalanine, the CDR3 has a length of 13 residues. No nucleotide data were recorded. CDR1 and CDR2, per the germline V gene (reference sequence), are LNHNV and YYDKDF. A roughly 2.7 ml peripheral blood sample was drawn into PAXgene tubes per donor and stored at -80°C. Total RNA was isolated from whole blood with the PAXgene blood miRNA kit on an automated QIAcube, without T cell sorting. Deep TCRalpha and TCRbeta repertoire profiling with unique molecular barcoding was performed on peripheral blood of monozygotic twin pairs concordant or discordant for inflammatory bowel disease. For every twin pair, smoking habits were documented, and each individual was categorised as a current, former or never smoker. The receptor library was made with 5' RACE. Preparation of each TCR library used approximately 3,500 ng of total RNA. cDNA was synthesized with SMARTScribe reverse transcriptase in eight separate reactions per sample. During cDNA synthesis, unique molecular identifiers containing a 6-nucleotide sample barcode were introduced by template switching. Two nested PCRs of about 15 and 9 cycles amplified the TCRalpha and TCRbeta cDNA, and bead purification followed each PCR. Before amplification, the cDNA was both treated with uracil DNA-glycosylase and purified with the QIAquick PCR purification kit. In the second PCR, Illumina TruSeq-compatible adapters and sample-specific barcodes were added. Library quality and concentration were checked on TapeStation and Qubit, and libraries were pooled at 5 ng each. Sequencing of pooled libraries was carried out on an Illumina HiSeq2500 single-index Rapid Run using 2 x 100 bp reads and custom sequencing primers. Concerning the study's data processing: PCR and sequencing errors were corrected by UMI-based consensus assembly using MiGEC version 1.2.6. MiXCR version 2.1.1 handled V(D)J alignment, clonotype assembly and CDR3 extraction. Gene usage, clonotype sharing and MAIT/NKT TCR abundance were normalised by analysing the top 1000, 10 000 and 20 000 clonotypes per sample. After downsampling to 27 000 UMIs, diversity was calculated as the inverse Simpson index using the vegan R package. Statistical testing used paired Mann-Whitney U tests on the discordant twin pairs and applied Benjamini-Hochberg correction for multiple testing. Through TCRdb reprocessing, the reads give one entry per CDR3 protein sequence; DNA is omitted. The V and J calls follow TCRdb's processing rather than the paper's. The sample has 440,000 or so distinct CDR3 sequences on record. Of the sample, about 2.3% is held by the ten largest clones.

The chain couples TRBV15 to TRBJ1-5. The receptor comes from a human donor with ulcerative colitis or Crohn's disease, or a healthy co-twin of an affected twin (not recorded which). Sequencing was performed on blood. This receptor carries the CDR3 CATSGSVDQPQHF.